A selection of T cell receptor beta chains follows, all from one sample in a study of cytomegalovirus exposure and HLA in healthy donors. TCRdb's table, derived via immunoSEQ multiplex PCR, lists solely in-frame clones and lacks some. The table lists 150,000 to 200,000 clones, about 90% of them singletons. Sequenced material: PBMCs. These receptor sequences come from a girl under three years old in good health and CMV-seronegative. The CDR3 runs from the conserved cysteine through the conserved F or W. The D gene is left open where the match is weak. Clone size is given for some rows only: seen once, a few or many times, or a class if the clone is expanded.

D gene	V gene	clone size	J gene	CDR3 DNA	CDR3 protein
TRBD2	TRBV7-3	-	TRBJ2-5	TGTGCCAGCAGCTTAAGGGGGAGGGCGCCCCAAGAGACCCAGTACTTC	CASSLRGRAPQETQYF
TRBD2	TRBV5-4	few	TRBJ2-6	TGTGCCAGCAGCTCCCCGCGGCCTAGCGGGAAAGGTGGGGCCAACGTCCTGACTTTC	CASSSPRPSGKGGANVLTF
TRBD1	TRBV30	few	TRBJ2-7	TGTGCCTGGAGTGTGGGGACAGGGATGGGGGAGCAGTACTTC	CAWSVGTGMGEQYF
-	TRBV9	-	TRBJ2-2	TGTGCCAGCAGCTCAACTAGCGGGGAGCTGTTTTTT	CASSSTSGELFF
-	TRBV4-1	-	TRBJ1-2	TGCGCCAGCAGCCAAGTTGGCAGGGTTGCCCTAAACTATGGCTACACCTTC	CASSQVGRVALNYGYTF
TRBD2	TRBV10-1	-	TRBJ2-5	TGCGCCAGCAGCGGGGGGGCAGGGGAGACCCAGTACTTC	CASSGGAGETQYF
TRBD2	TRBV7-7	-	TRBJ2-1	TGTGCTAGCAGCTTAAGACTAGCGGATTACAATGAGCAGTTCTTC	CASSLRLADYNEQFF
-	TRBV7-9	-	TRBJ2-6	TGTGCCAGCAGCCCACAGGACTCTGGGGCCAACGTCCTGACTTTC	CASSPQDSGANVLTF
-	TRBV27	-	TRBJ1-1	TGTGCCAGCAGTTTACGAAGGACTGGGAACACTGAAGCTTTCTTT	CASSLRRTGNTEAFF
-	TRBV9	-	TRBJ1-6	TGTGCCAGCAGCGTAGTAGGGGCTGCACCCCTCCACTTT	CASSVVGAAPLHF